Described below is a single T cell receptor (beta chain) sequence and its context. These data belong to a study of blood T cell repertoires in COVID-19. Looking at the study overall: The origin of the acute and convalescent COVID-19 samples was the United States, Italy and Spain. PBMCs, B-cell-depleted T cells, or T cells were the source of the cDNA or gDNA that made up the material.

In the study's own analysis: Using reference gene primer amplification, nucleated cell counts were estimated. Repertoires were generated with immunoSEQ multiplex PCR, while TCRdb's copy carries only in-frame clones and drops some. That table gives V, J and clone size, and the DNA gave D and trimming. The repertoire includes 300,000 to 450,000 clones, 85% of them detected once, and roughly 3.9% sits in the top ten. The sequencing input was peripheral blood. The clonotype comes from a woman between 18 and 30 years old with acute or convalescent COVID-19.

DNA of the CDR3: TGTGCCAGCAGTCGACTAGCGGTTTCTAGCACAGATACGCAGTATTTT. Its protein product is CASSRLAVSSTDTQYF. The rearrangement joins TRBV27 to TRBJ2-3; 9 bases match TRBD2. This CDR3 spans 16 amino acids. Germline CDR1 is MNHEY and CDR2 is SMNVEV (reference sequence). V lost 5 bases and J lost 0; bases outside the gene matches: 6.